This TCR beta chain was captured in a study of blood T cell repertoires in COVID-19. Study at large: PBMCs, B-cell-depleted T cells, or T cells provided the cDNA or gDNA that made up the material.

The study assigned cohorts using participant-reported clinical history. Produced via immunoSEQ multiplex PCR; TCRdb's table is partial and in-frame only. Of some 150,000 clones listed, more than 75% are singletons. Sequencing used PBMCs or T cells enriched from blood (not recorded which). This receptor was obtained from a human donor with acute COVID-19. The donor label of this sample is uncertain.

Here the CDR3 reads CASSLQGQETQYF. In DNA, the CDR3 is TGTGCCAGCAGCCTTCAGGGTCAAGAGACCCAGTACTTC. This chain joins TRBV5-8 and TRBJ2-5; D is possibly TRBD1 (5 bases). Trimming left V 4 bases short and J 2 bases short, with 9 bases between. Germline CDR1 reads SGHTS; CDR2 reads YDEGEE. This CDR3 comprises 13 residues.